Presented here are 27 T cell receptor beta chains from one specimen sequenced in a study of blood T cell repertoires in COVID-19. Here immunoSEQ multiplex PCR was the method, and the copy in TCRdb shows in-frame clones only, minus some. The data hold more than 200,000 clones, with around 86% observed a single time. Material: peripheral blood. The receptors here all came from a woman aged 55-69 years with COVID-19, enrolled during active disease.

The chain couples TRBV24-1 to TRBJ2-1; D not resolved. V lost 0 bases and J 10 bases, leaving 12 bases between the germline ends. The germline V gene encodes CDR1 KGHDR and CDR2 SFDVKD. CDR3 length equals 14 residues. CDR3 bases: TGTGCCACCAGTGATTTGCTTTTGGGCAGGGAGCAGTTCTTC. Translating it yields CATSDLLLGREQFF.

This clone was found once. The rearrangement uses TRBV2 and TRBJ1-3, with D uncertain. The germline V gene has CDR1 SNHLY and CDR2 FYNNEI. The CDR3 consists of 16 residues. V lost 7 bases and J 0 bases, leaving 16 bases between the germline ends. Here the CDR3 DNA reads TGTGCCAGCATCCGTACCCTCTGGCCCTCTGGAAACACCATATATTTT. Its protein is CASIRTLWPSGNTIYF.

The chain has TRBV15 and TRBJ1-1, with D uncertain. This CDR3 has 13 amino acids. Trimming cost V 5 bases and J 4 bases, with 11 bases left between them. Germline V CDR1 and CDR2: LNHNV, YYDKDF (reference sequence). CDR3 region: CATSPRLSTEAFF. For the CDR3, the DNA is TGTGCCACCAGCCCCCGGTTAAGCACTGAAGCTTTCTTT.

On this clone itself: Other nucleotide sequences from this sample produce the same CDR3. V and J are TRBV6-1 and TRBJ2-1; D not certain. Germline V gene lookup returns CDR1 MNHNS and CDR2 SASEGT. The CDR3 sequence is 13 residues long. Trimming took off 1 base at V and 5 bases at J, with 6 bases between the two ends. The CDR3 coding sequence is TGTGCCAGCAGTGAAGAAGGAGACAATGAGCAGTTCTTC. Protein sequence: CASSEEGDNEQFF.

V and J are TRBV21-1 and TRBJ2-7; the D call TRBD1 from the table was never checked on the DNA. TRBV21-1 is labeled a pseudogene. The CDR3 extends over 12 amino acids. The CDR3 bases are TGTGCCAGCCCTCAAGGGGCCTACGAGCAGTACTTC. This translates into CASPQGAYEQYF.

A single count supports this clone. CDR3 amino acids: CASSKDRNTGELFF. The DNA of the CDR3 is TGTGCCAGCAGCAAGGACAGGAACACCGGGGAGCTGTTTTTT. V gene TRBV21-1 combines with J gene TRBJ2-2; the table's TRBD1 call for D was not verified on the DNA. TRBV21-1 constitutes a pseudogene. This CDR3 spans 14 amino acids.

Only a few counts were recorded for this clone. V is TRBV2 and J is TRBJ2-3, with 7 nucleotides matching TRBD1. Trimming removed 1 base from V and 4 bases from J; junction bases left unmatched: 5. Per the germline V gene, CDR1 is SNHLY and CDR2 is FYNNEI. The CDR3 is 15 residues long. The CDR3 nucleotides read TGTGCCAGCAGTGAAGACAGGGGTAAGGCAGATACGCAGTATTTT. Translated, it gives CASSEDRGKADTQYF.

V usage is TRBV28 and J usage is TRBJ1-5; D is unclear. CDR1 is MDHEN and CDR2 is SYDVKM in the germline V gene. Trimming cost V 7 bases and J 0 bases, with 10 bases left between them. This CDR3 is 14 amino acids long. The CDR3 DNA reads TGTGCCAGCATGGGAGGGTATAGCAATCAGCCCCAGCATTTT. Residues: CASMGGYSNQPQHF.

This clone was found once. The genes are TRBV19 and TRBJ1-1; TRBD1 aligns across 10 bases. The CDR3 loop spans 15 amino acids. The trim removed 8 bases at V and 1 base at J, leaving 7 bases unmatched. CDR1 and CDR2 from the germline V gene are LNHDA and SQIVND (reference sequence). DNA for the CDR3: TGTGCCAGTCGCGACAGGGGGCTTTCGAACACTGAAGCTTTCTTT. As protein: CASRDRGLSNTEAFF.

V gene TRBV3-1 (or the pseudogene TRBV3-2) combines with J gene TRBJ1-4, with a possible D match to TRBD1 (5 bases). Trimming shortened V by 0 bases and J by 7 bases, and 12 bases separated the two germline ends. Germline CDR1 is LGHDT and CDR2 is YNNKEL (reference sequence). The CDR3 extends over 15 amino acids. The CDR3, as DNA: TGTGCCAGCAGCCAAGATGAGACAGCGAGTGAAAAACTGTTTTTT. This sequence encodes CASSQDETASEKLFF.

The chain combines TRBV5-1 with TRBJ2-4, with 10 bases matching TRBD1. There are 14 residues in the CDR3. The junction had 1 base not matched to a gene; V was cut back by 0 bases and J by 7 bases. CDR1 and CDR2 (germline): SGHRS, YFSETQ. The CDR3 spells CASSLGQGANIQYF. In DNA form, the CDR3 reads TGCGCCAGCAGCTTGGGACAGGGGGCGAACATTCAGTACTTC.

This clone was seen just once. In DNA form, the CDR3 reads TGTGCCAGCAGACCCGGAGGGAGTAACCCTGAAGCTTTCTTT. Amino acid sequence: CASRPGGSNPEAFF. The chain employs TRBV6-6 and TRBJ1-1; D gene unclear. Germline lookup yields CDR1 MNHNY and CDR2 SVGAGI (reference sequence). The CDR3 runs 14 residues. V lost 6 bases and J lost 6, with 17 bases in between.

The CDR3 region is CASSSQTATGGETQYF. DNA of the CDR3: TGCGCCAGCAGCTCGCAAACGGCCACCGGAGGAGAGACCCAGTACTTC. The genes are TRBV5-1 and TRBJ2-5; D possibly corresponds to TRBD2 (5 bases). Deletions cut 3 bases from V and 4 bases from J, with 19 bases between. CDR1 SGHRS and CDR2 YFSETQ come from the germline V gene. The CDR3 extends over 16 amino acids.

This sequence joins TRBV5-1 and TRBJ2-1; 10 nucleotides match TRBD2. The V and J ends lost 3 bases and 4 bases, in that order; junction bases with no gene match: 4. Per the germline V gene, CDR1 is SGHRS and CDR2 is YFSETQ. The CDR3 loop spans 15 amino acids. The CDR3 region has the DNA TGCGCCAGCAGCTCCTCTAGCGGGAGTTACAATGAGCAGTTCTTC. Translation gives CASSSSSGSYNEQFF.

The chain joins TRBV30 to TRBJ1-4; 8 bases align to TRBD1. In germline, CDR1 is GTSNPN, CDR2 SVGIG (reference sequence). CDR3 size: 15 residues. V was clipped by 4 bases and J by 7 bases; unmatched bases: 11. The CDR3 region has the DNA TGTGCCTGGACAGGACAGGGTGTCGTCGTTGAAAAACTGTTTTTT. Encoded protein: CAWTGQGVVVEKLFF.

The genes are TRBV7-6 and TRBJ2-1, with D unclear. V dropped 0 bases and J dropped 2 bases, with 11 bases sitting between them. The CDR3 is 16 amino acids. Per the germline V gene, CDR1 is SGHVS and CDR2 is FNYEAQ. The CDR3 here is CASSLAYRKAYNEQFF. The CDR3, as DNA: TGTGCCAGCAGCTTAGCCTACAGAAAGGCCTACAATGAGCAGTTCTTC.

The chain joins TRBV6-5 to TRBJ2-2, with a tentative D call TRBD1 (5 bases). Germline V gene sequence: CDR1 MNHEY, CDR2 SVGAGI. The CDR3 has 14 amino acids. V lost 5 bases to trimming and J lost 7 bases, with 14 bases between them. The DNA of the CDR3 is TGTGCCAGCAGTCCGATCAGGGTTGGCGGGGAGCTGTTTTTT. Its protein product is CASSPIRVGGELFF.

V usage is TRBV28 and J usage is TRBJ2-7; TRBD2 matches 9 bases. Germline V gene lookup returns CDR1 MDHEN and CDR2 SYDVKM. CDR3 length equals 18 residues. V was pared by 3 bases and J by 4 bases, with 16 bases of the junction left unmatched. The DNA of the CDR3 is TGTGCCAGCAGTTTGGGGCAGGGTCCCGCTAGCGGGATTTACGAGCAGTACTTC. Protein sequence: CASSLGQGPASGIYEQYF. The full variable domain, in which reference TRBV28 and TRBJ2-7 provide the parts outside the CDR3, is DVKVTQSSRYLVKRTGEKVFLECVQDMDHENMFWYRQDPGLGLRLIYFSYDVKMKEKGDIPEGYSVSREKKERFSLILESASTNQTSMYLCASSLGQGPASGIYEQYFGPGTRLTVT.

CDR3 sequence (DNA): TGTGCCAGCAGCTCAGTGGACAGGTCGTATTTT. This translates into CASSSVDRSYF. The V call is TRBV28, the J call TRBJ1-3; 7 bases map to TRBD1. This CDR3 contains 11 residues. Germline V CDR1 and CDR2: MDHEN, SYDVKM. V lost 6 bases, J lost 16 bases, and 9 bases stayed unmatched.

This sequence joins TRBV11-2 and TRBJ2-1; TRBD2 might be the D (5 bases). This CDR3 has 13 amino acids. Per germline, CDR1 SGHAT and CDR2 FQNNGV. The ends were cut back, 4 bases at V and 10 bases at J, with 14 bases in the middle. For the CDR3, the DNA is TGTGCCAGCAGCTCGGACTGGGGTGGCGAGCAGTTCTTC. Amino acids: CASSSDWGGEQFF.

The rearrangement uses TRBV7-3 and TRBJ2-3; possibly TRBD1 for D (8 bases). Looked up from germline, CDR1 is SGHTA and CDR2 is FQGTGA. This CDR3 is 18 amino acids long. Between the trimmed V and J ends, which lost 5 bases and 3 bases, there was a span of 24 bases. The CDR3 loop is CASSPTTTGGRGTDTQYF. The CDR3 nucleotides read TGTGCCAGCAGCCCTACAACCACAGGGGGGAGGGGGACAGATACGCAGTATTTT.

This clone has a handful of counts. In nucleotides, the CDR3 is TGTGCCATCAGTGAGTTGGACAGGGGTTCGAACACCGGGGAGCTGTTTTTT. This translates into CAISELDRGSNTGELFF. The chain is built from TRBV10-3 and TRBJ2-2; 9 positions match TRBD1. Per the germline V gene, CDR1 is ENHRY and CDR2 is SYGVKD. This CDR3 is built from 17 residues. Trimming took 1 base from V and 0 from J; bases not matched to a gene: 3.

The genes are TRBV19 and TRBJ2-5; 13 bases fit TRBD2. After removal of 4 bases from V and 1 base from J, the junction contained 6 bases not matched to a gene. Germline V CDR1 and CDR2: LNHDA, SQIVND (reference sequence). The CDR3 sequence is 17 residues long. CDR3 sequence (DNA): TGTGCCAGTAGTACCTCCGGGACTAGCGGGGTCCAAGAGACCCAGTACTTC. This sequence encodes CASSTSGTSGVQETQYF.

Here the CDR3 DNA reads TGTGCCAGTAGGTCAGGAGGGATGGGCAATCAGCCCCAGCATTTT. It encodes CASRSGGMGNQPQHF. J is TRBJ1-5 and V is TRBV19; D is unresolved. The CDR3 covers 15 residues. Trimming left V 6 bases short and J 2 bases short, with 14 bases between. Germline lookup yields CDR1 LNHDA and CDR2 SQIVND (reference sequence).

The chain couples TRBV5-1 to TRBJ2-2; D is unclear. V shed 7 bases and J shed 3 bases, with 16 bases lying between them. This CDR3 comprises 15 residues. CDR1 is SGHRS, CDR2 YFSETQ, per germline. This CDR3 reads CASAFAGWDTGELFF. The CDR3 DNA sequence: TGCGCCAGCGCTTTTGCAGGTTGGGACACCGGGGAGCTGTTTTTT. Supplemented by reference TRBV5-1 and TRBJ2-2, the full variable domain reads KAGVTQTPRYLIKTRGQQVTLSCSPISGHRSVSWYQQTPGQGLQFLFEYFSETQRNKGNFPGRFSGRQFSNSRSEMNVSTLELGDSALYLCASAFAGWDTGELFFGEGSRLTVL.

This chain uses TRBV19 with TRBJ1-3; D possibly corresponds to TRBD1 (5 bases). V lost 3 bases to trimming and J lost 2 bases, with 11 bases between them. Germline V gene sequence: CDR1 LNHDA, CDR2 SQIVND (reference sequence). The CDR3 loop spans 15 amino acids. The chain's CDR3 is CASSMAGLPGNTIYF. The CDR3 DNA is TGTGCCAGTAGTATGGCAGGGCTCCCTGGAAACACCATATATTTT.

The chain couples TRBV12-3 or TRBV12-4 to TRBJ2-2; D is ambiguous. Trimming shortened V by 6 bases and J by 1 base, and 3 bases separated the two germline ends. The CDR3 extends over 12 amino acids. The CDR3 protein is CASRRNTGELFF. The CDR3 DNA reads as TGTGCCAGCAGGAGGAACACCGGGGAGCTGTTTTTT.